The 21 T cell receptor beta chains presented below share a single source sample, sequenced in a study of T-cell reconstitution after alpha-beta-depleted transplantation in children. The library targeted TCRbeta and was prepared with unique molecular identifiers. TCRdb reprocessed the PCR reads via MiXCR and lists one record per CDR3 protein. This sample yields about 280,000 distinct CDR3 sequences, of which around a tenth are seen a single time; 23% belongs to the top ten. The sequenced sample was peripheral blood, obtained 180 days after TCRalphabeta/CD19-depleted stem cell transplant. These receptors came from a male patient aged 2 to 10 who had a stem cell transplant for chronic granulomatous disease, so the T cells may come from the graft donor.

This clonotype was recorded at least ten times. The gene calls are TRBV25-1 and TRBJ2-1, with 7 bases fitting TRBD2. The CDR3 sequence is 16 residues long. The germline V gene encodes CDR1 MGHDK and CDR2 SYGVNS. V dropped 4 bases and J dropped 7; count of bases not matched to a gene: 13. The CDR3 reads CASSAGLGRDKNEQFF. The DNA of the CDR3 is TGTGCCAGCAGTGCTGGACTAGGGAGAGACAAGAATGAGCAGTTCTTC.

This clonotype was counted ten times or more. This chain joins TRBV24-1 and TRBJ2-1; D unclear. CDR1 and CDR2 from the germline V gene are KGHDR and SFDVKD. CDR3 length: 11 amino acids. With 10 bases removed from V and 8 bases from J, the gap between germline ends came to 11 bases. Written as DNA, the CDR3 is TGTGCCACAAGTAGTATCGATGAGCAGTTCTTC. It encodes CATSSIDEQFF.

This clonotype was counted ten times or more. The V call is TRBV15, the J call TRBJ1-1; D gene ambiguous. Trimming removed 8 bases from V and 0 bases from J, with 16 bases in between. From germline, CDR1 is LNHNV and CDR2 YYDKDF (reference sequence). This CDR3 contains 15 residues. The CDR3 reads CATRDREGLNTEAFF. The CDR3 DNA is TGTGCCACCCGCGACCGGGAAGGATTGAACACTGAAGCTTTCTTT.

Ten or more counts support this clonotype. The rearrangement uses TRBV5-6 and TRBJ1-4; D not certain. Trimming took 4 bases from V and 8 from J, leaving 18 bases between them. Looked up from germline, CDR1 is SGHDT and CDR2 is YYEEEE. This CDR3 comprises 15 residues. The CDR3 here is CASSPGRALGEKLFF. The CDR3 DNA sequence: TGTGCCAGCAGCCCGGGGAGAGCCCTGGGGGAAAAACTGTTTTTT.

This clonotype was seen repeatedly, ten times or more. The V call is TRBV20-1, the J call TRBJ2-7, with D perhaps TRBD1 or TRBD2 (5 bases each). The V gene lost 3 bases and the J gene lost 6 bases, with 12 bases spanning the gap. In germline, CDR1 is DFQATT, CDR2 SNEGSKA (reference sequence). The CDR3 loop spans 12 amino acids. The CDR3 is CSASLWGSEQYF. The DNA of the CDR3 is TGCAGTGCTAGTCTCTGGGGGTCCGAGCAGTACTTC.

This clonotype was seen repeatedly, ten times or more. Written as DNA, the CDR3 is TGTGCCAGCAGCTTAAGAGCGGGAAGTAAAAACGAGCAGTACTTC. Its translation: CASSLRAGSKNEQYF. The genes are TRBV3-1 and TRBJ2-7, with TRBD2 matching over 7 bases. J gave up 5 bases and V 5 bases, and 12 bases lay outside the gene matches. The CDR3 covers 15 residues. Per the germline V gene, CDR1 is LGHDT and CDR2 is YNNKEL (reference sequence).

In this sample, this clonotype turned up many times. The CDR3 protein is CSGRDTGELFF. CDR3 DNA sequence: TGCAGCGGGCGGGACACCGGGGAGCTGTTTTTT. The chain is built from TRBV29-1 and TRBJ2-2, with TRBD2 as a possible D gene (5 bases). The V and J ends lost 7 bases and 3 bases respectively, with 6 bases between them. This CDR3 is 11 amino acids long. Looked up from germline, CDR1 is SQVTM and CDR2 is ANQGSEA.

This clonotype was counted at least ten times. V usage is TRBV29-1 and J usage is TRBJ2-7; 8 bases are a match to TRBD2. Looked up from germline, CDR1 is SQVTM and CDR2 is ANQGSEA. Trimming removed 8 bases from V and 1 base from J; junction bases left unmatched: 10. This CDR3 has 14 amino acids. The CDR3 DNA is TGCAGCCCAGCGGGGGTAGCGGGGTCCTACGAGCAGTACTTC. Residues: CSPAGVAGSYEQYF.

This clonotype was recorded at least ten times. This chain joins TRBV14 and TRBJ2-1; D gene uncertain. Germline lookup yields CDR1 SGHDN and CDR2 FVKESK. The CDR3 loop spans 16 amino acids. V was cut by 5 bases and J by 0 bases, with 14 bases left in between. CDR3 nucleotides: TGTGCCAGCAGCGACGGTACCCGGAGCTCCTACAATGAGCAGTTCTTC. This encodes CASSDGTRSSYNEQFF. The entire variable domain, with the rest obtained from reference TRBV14 and TRBJ2-1, is as follows: EAGVTQFPSHSVIEKGQTVTLRCDPISGHDNLYWYRRVMGKEIKFLLHFVKESKQDESGMPNNRFLAERTGGTYSTLKVQPAELEDSGVYFCASSDGTRSSYNEQFFGPGTRLTVL.

This clonotype has at least ten counts. The chain employs TRBV7-9 and TRBJ2-7; the match to TRBD1 covers 8 bases. Per the germline V gene, CDR1 is SEHNR and CDR2 is FQNEAQ (reference sequence). There are 14 residues in the CDR3. With V trimmed by 10 bases and J by 3 bases, 11 bases remained unmatched. The CDR3 DNA sequence: TGTGCCATCGCAGGACAGGGCGGGATCTACGAGCAGTACTTC. It is translated as CAIAGQGGIYEQYF. The full variable domain, rest sourced from reference TRBV7-9 and TRBJ2-7, is DTGVSQNPRHKITKRGQNVTFRCDPISEHNRLYWYRQTLGQGPEFLTYFQNEAQLEKSRLLSDRFSAERPKGSFSTLEIQRTEQGDSAMYLCAIAGQGGIYEQYFGPGTRLTVT.

This clonotype was recorded at least ten times. V is TRBV7-3 and J is TRBJ2-2, with D hard to call. Deletions cut 6 bases from V and 7 bases from J, with 9 bases between. There are 12 residues in the CDR3. The germline CDR1 and CDR2 sequences are SGHTA and FQGTGA. CDR3 bases: TGTGCCAGCAGTGCCACTGTCGGGGAGCTGTTTTTT. Its translation is CASSATVGELFF.

The rearrangement joins TRBV19 to TRBJ1-2; tentatively, D is TRBD1 (5 bases). This CDR3 comprises 14 residues. CDR1 and CDR2 from the germline V gene are LNHDA and SQIVND (reference sequence). V lost 7 bases and J 5 bases, leaving 17 bases between the germline ends. The CDR3 spells CASTSVFGAYGYTF. DNA of the CDR3: TGTGCCAGTACCTCGGTATTCGGGGCTTATGGCTACACCTTC.

In the case of this clonotype: This may be a read error: a much more frequent sequence differs by one nucleotide. The rearrangement links TRBV20-1 to TRBJ2-7; D gene uncertain. Between the trimmed V and J ends, which lost 7 bases and 7 bases, there was a span of 23 bases. Germline V gives CDR1 DFQATT, CDR2 SNEGSKA (reference sequence). The CDR3 has 14 amino acids. The CDR3 sequence: CSGVYRYPLGEQYF. The CDR3 nucleotides read TGCAGTGGCGTTTACCGGTACCCTCTTGGGGAGCAGTACTTC.

This clonotype was detected many times. The chain combines TRBV29-1 with TRBJ2-4; D remains unclear. V lost 2 bases and J 9 bases, leaving 11 bases between the germline ends. The CDR3 totals 12 residues. Germline loops: CDR1 SQVTM, CDR2 ANQGSEA. The CDR3 DNA reads TGCAGCGTTGAACGTCAGACCGGCATTCAGTACTTC. Its protein is CSVERQTGIQYF.

This clonotype was picked up a small number of times. This chain joins TRBV18 and TRBJ2-7; unclear D gene. CDR1 KGHSH and CDR2 LQKENI come from the germline V gene. V lost 3 bases to trimming and J lost 1 base, with 7 bases between them. The length of the CDR3 is 13 residues. The CDR3 region is CASSPVESYEQYF. DNA for the CDR3: TGTGCCAGCTCACCGGTGGAATCCTACGAGCAGTACTTC.

At least ten counts were recorded for this clonotype. The chain recombines TRBV20-1 with TRBJ2-2; 11 nucleotides line up with TRBD2. In germline, CDR1 is DFQATT, CDR2 SNEGSKA (reference sequence). This CDR3 is built from 14 residues. The junction had 6 bases not matched to a gene; V was cut back by 5 bases and J by 7 bases. The CDR3 is CSAPLAGGNGELFF. The CDR3 DNA is TGCAGTGCTCCTCTAGCGGGAGGTAACGGGGAGCTGTTTTTT.

In this sample, this clonotype turned up many times. The CDR3 sequence: CASSGPPPHTQYF. CDR3 nucleotide sequence: TGCGCCAGCAGCGGCCCCCCCCCGCATACGCAGTATTTT. The J gene is TRBJ2-3, the V gene TRBV5-1; D call uncertain. From germline, CDR1 is SGHRS and CDR2 YFSETQ. With 4 bases removed from V and 7 bases from J, the gap between germline ends came to 13 bases. The CDR3 loop spans 13 amino acids.

This clonotype was detected ten times or more. This rearrangement joins TRBV5-1 to TRBJ2-5; 8 bases are shared with TRBD1. The CDR3 is made up of 16 amino acids. The V and J ends lost 3 bases and 5 bases, in that order; junction bases with no gene match: 12. Looked up from germline, CDR1 is SGHRS and CDR2 is YFSETQ. In nucleotides, the CDR3 is TGCGCCAGCAGCTGGGATACCCGGACAGGGAGGGAGACCCAGTACTTC. Translated, it gives CASSWDTRTGRETQYF.

In this sample, this clonotype turned up many times. CDR3 DNA: TGTGCCAGCAGCCCATTCGCTCTAGCGGGAGGAGGCGCCGGGGAGCTGTTTTTT. Translating gives CASSPFALAGGGAGELFF. The V call is TRBV7-3, the J call TRBJ2-2; 11 bases are a match to TRBD2. Trimming removed 5 bases from V and 6 bases from J; junction bases left unmatched: 14. This CDR3 spans 18 amino acids. Germline loops: CDR1 SGHTA, CDR2 FQGTGA.

The sample holds many counts of this clonotype. V and J are TRBV12-3 or TRBV12-4 and TRBJ2-5; maybe TRBD2 (5 bases). There are 15 residues in the CDR3. Deletions cut 3 bases from V and 3 bases from J, with 14 bases between. The CDR3 bases are TGTGCCAGCAGTTTTATTGGACTCCAAGAAGAGACCCAGTACTTC. Translating it yields CASSFIGLQEETQYF.

This clonotype came up many times. Germline and junction disagree at one end, which may indicate a read error. This rearrangement joins TRBV27 to TRBJ2-7; no reliable D call. The CDR3 spans 13 residues. In germline, CDR1 is MNHEY, CDR2 SMNVEV (reference sequence). The CDR3 DNA is TGTGCCAGCAGTTTAGATCCCTCCTACGAGCAGTGCTTC. Protein product: CASSLDPSYEQCF.